This section outlines one T cell receptor (beta chain) sequence together with its context. Its antigen is not known. V was clipped by 3 bases and J by 8 bases, with 9 bases between them. The CDR3 loop spans 12 amino acids. The entry originates in a study of T cell responses to AZD1222 COVID-19 vaccine. Study-wide results and caveats: Vaccine-associated CD4 TCRs spanned spike, dominant at 160-218 and 743-854. Without day 14 samples, only post-peak T cell repertoires were studied. Spike-specific TCRs gained breadth and depth after people received two AZD1222 doses.

This table comes from immunoSEQ multiplex PCR, and its TCRdb copy is limited to in-frame clones, with some not included. In the table there are 150,000 or so clones, around 90% of which are singletons. This specimen consisted of peripheral blood, obtained 28 days after the second AZD1222 dose. This clonotype originated in an adult who received the AZD1222 COVID-19 vaccine. This chain uses TRBV12-3 or TRBV12-4 with TRBJ2-3, with D possibly being TRBD1 (6 bases). The DNA for the CDR3 is TGTGCCAGCAGTTTGGGGGCCGCTACGCAGTATTTT. Translated: CASSLGAATQYF.